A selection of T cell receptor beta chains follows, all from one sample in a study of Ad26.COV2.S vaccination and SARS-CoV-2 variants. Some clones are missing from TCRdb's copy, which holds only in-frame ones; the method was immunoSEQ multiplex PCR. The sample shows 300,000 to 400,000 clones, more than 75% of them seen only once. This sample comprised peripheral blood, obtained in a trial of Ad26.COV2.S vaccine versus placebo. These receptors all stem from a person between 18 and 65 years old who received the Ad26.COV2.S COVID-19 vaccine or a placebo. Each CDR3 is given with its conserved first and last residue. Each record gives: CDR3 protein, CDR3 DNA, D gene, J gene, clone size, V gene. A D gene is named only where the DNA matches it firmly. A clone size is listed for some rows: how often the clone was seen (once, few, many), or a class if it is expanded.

cdr3_aa: CASSDTGGLNYGYTF; cdr3_nt: TGTGCCAGCAGTGATACAGGGGGCTTGAACTATGGCTACACCTTC; d_call: TRBD1; j_call: TRBJ1-2; clone_size: .; v_call: TRBV25-1
cdr3_aa: CASSQAQGSTYEQYF; cdr3_nt: TGCGCCAGCAGCCAGGCACAGGGGTCAACCTACGAGCAGTACTTC; d_call: TRBD1; j_call: TRBJ2-7; clone_size: .; v_call: TRBV4-1
cdr3_aa: CASSYTGTGLREQFF; cdr3_nt: TGTGCCAGCAGCTACACCGGGACAGGGCTACGGGAGCAGTTCTTC; d_call: TRBD1; j_call: TRBJ2-1; clone_size: .; v_call: TRBV6-5
cdr3_aa: CASSERHQETQYF; cdr3_nt: TGTGCCAGCAGTGAAAGACACCAAGAGACCCAGTACTTC; d_call: .; j_call: TRBJ2-5; clone_size: .; v_call: TRBV6-1
cdr3_aa: CASSGSAGGVAKNIQYF; cdr3_nt: TGTGCCAGCAGTGGTTCAGCGGGGGGTGTAGCCAAAAACATTCAGTACTTC; d_call: TRBD2; j_call: TRBJ2-4; clone_size: .; v_call: TRBV6-1
cdr3_aa: CAWSSSQVEAFF; cdr3_nt: TGTGCCTGGAGTTCCTCCCAAGTTGAAGCTTTCTTT; d_call: .; j_call: TRBJ1-1; clone_size: once; v_call: TRBV30
cdr3_aa: CASSQTSGGSMTQYF; cdr3_nt: TGTGCCAGCAGCCAGACTAGCGGGGGGAGTATGACGCAGTATTTT; d_call: TRBD2; j_call: TRBJ2-3; clone_size: .; v_call: TRBV6-5
cdr3_aa: CASSLRKVNTEAFF; cdr3_nt: TGTGCCAGCAGCTTGCGGAAAGTGAACACTGAAGCTTTCTTT; d_call: .; j_call: TRBJ1-1; clone_size: .; v_call: TRBV5-6
cdr3_aa: CASSQDTLLNEKLFF; cdr3_nt: TGCGCCAGCAGCCAAGATACTCTCCTTAATGAAAAACTGTTTTTT; d_call: .; j_call: TRBJ1-4; clone_size: .; v_call: TRBV4-1
cdr3_aa: CASSRDRLNTEAFF; cdr3_nt: TGTGCCAGCAGTCGGGACCGATTGAACACTGAAGCTTTCTTT; d_call: .; j_call: TRBJ1-1; clone_size: .; v_call: TRBV3-1/TRBV3-2
cdr3_aa: CASSRSYEQYF; cdr3_nt: TGTGCCAGCAGCCGCTCCTACGAGCAGTACTTC; d_call: .; j_call: TRBJ2-7; clone_size: .; v_call: TRBV7-2